This T cell receptor (beta chain) was documented in a study of blood T cell repertoires in COVID-19. The method was immunoSEQ multiplex PCR; TCRdb's version includes in-frame clones alone and lacks a portion of them. The data hold 200,000 to 250,000 clones, with about 80% observed a single time. With V trimmed by 4 bases and J by 0 bases, 6 bases remained unmatched. CDR3 size: 16 residues. Germline CDR1 is KGHSH and CDR2 is LQKENI. The chain joins TRBV18 to TRBJ2-3; 8 bases match TRBD1. The TCR was taken from a woman older than 75 with active or convalescent COVID-19. Sequencing was performed on peripheral blood. CDR3 residues: CASSRQTGVSTDTQYF. The CDR3 bases are TGTGCCAGCTCACGGCAGACAGGGGTTAGCACAGATACGCAGTATTTT.